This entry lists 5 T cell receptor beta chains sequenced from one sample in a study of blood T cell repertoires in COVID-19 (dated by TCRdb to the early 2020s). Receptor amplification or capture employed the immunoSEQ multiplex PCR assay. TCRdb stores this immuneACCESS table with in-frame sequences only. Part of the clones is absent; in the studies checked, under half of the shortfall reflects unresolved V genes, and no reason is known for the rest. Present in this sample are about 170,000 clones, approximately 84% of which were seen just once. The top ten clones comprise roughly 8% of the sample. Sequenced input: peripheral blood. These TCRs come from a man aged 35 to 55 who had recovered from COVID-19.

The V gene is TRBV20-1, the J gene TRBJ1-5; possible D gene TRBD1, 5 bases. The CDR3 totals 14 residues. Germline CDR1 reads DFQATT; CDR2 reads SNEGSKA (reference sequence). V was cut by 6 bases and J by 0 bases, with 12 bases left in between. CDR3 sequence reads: CSASDRGSNQPQHF. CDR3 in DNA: TGCAGTGCCAGTGACAGAGGTAGCAATCAGCCCCAGCATTTT.

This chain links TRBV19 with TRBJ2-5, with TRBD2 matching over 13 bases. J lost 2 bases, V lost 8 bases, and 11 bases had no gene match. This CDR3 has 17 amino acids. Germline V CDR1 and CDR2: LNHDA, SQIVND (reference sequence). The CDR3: CASASGLAGWRQETQYF. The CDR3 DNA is TGTGCCAGTGCATCGGGACTAGCGGGGTGGAGGCAAGAGACCCAGTACTTC.

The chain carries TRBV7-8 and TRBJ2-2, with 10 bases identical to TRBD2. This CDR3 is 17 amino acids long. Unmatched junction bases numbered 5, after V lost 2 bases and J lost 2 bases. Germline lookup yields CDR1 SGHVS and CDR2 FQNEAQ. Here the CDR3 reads CASSLNSGGTNTGELFF. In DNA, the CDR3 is TGTGCCAGCAGCTTAAATAGCGGGGGGACCAACACCGGGGAGCTGTTTTTT.

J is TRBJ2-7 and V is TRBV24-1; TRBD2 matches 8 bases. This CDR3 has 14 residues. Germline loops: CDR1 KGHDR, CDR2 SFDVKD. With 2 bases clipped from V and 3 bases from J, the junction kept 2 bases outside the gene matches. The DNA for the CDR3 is TGTGCCACCAGTGATTCGAGCGGGAGCTACGAGCAGTACTTC. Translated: CATSDSSGSYEQYF.

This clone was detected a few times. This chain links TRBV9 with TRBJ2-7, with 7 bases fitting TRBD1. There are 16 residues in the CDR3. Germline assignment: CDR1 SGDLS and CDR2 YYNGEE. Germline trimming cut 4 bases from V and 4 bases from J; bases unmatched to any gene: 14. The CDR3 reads CASSQGGQSEKYEQYF. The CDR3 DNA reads TGTGCCAGCAGCCAAGGGGGACAGTCGGAGAAATACGAGCAGTACTTC.